This T cell receptor (beta chain) derives from a study of shared clonotypes between healthy human individuals. This clone has just a few counts. The germline V and J ends were trimmed by 6 bases and 0 bases, with 10 bases remaining between them. The CDR3 is 14 residues long. CDR1 is SNHLY and CDR2 is FYNNEI in the germline V gene. Repertoires were generated with immunoSEQ multiplex PCR, while TCRdb's copy carries only in-frame clones and drops some. The repertoire holds roughly 1 million clones, with about three quarters as singletons. Sequencing was carried out using memory CD4+ T cells sorted from blood. The subset is: CD45RA-negative fraction. This TCR was recovered from a young man in good health. The V and J genes are TRBV2 and TRBJ2-3; D call uncertain. The CDR3 spells CASRATTSTDTQYF. The CDR3 DNA is TGTGCCAGCAGGGCGACAACCAGCACAGATACGCAGTATTTT. The full variable domain, completed using reference TRBV2 and TRBJ2-3, is EPEVTQTPSHQVTQMGQEVILRCVPISNHLYFYWYRQILGQKVEFLVSFYNNEISEKSEIFDDQFSVERPDGSNFTLKIRSTKLEDSAMYFCASRATTSTDTQYFGPGTRLTVL.